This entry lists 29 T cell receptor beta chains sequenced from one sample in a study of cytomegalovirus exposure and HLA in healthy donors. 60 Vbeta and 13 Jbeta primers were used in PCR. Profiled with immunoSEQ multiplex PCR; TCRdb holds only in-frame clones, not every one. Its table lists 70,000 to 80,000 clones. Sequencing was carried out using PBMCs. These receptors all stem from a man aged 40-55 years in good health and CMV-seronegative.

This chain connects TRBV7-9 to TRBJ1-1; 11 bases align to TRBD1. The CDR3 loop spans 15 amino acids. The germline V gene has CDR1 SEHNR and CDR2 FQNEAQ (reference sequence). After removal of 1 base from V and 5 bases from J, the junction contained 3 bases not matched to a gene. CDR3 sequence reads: CASSLGTGGSTEAFF. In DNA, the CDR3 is TGTGCCAGCAGCTTAGGGACAGGGGGCAGTACTGAAGCTTTCTTT.

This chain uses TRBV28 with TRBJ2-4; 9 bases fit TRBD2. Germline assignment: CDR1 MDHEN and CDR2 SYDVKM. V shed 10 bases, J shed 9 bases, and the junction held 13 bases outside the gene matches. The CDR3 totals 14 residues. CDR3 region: CAISGGPPPSIQYF. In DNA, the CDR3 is TGTGCCATTAGCGGGGGCCCACCCCCTAGCATTCAGTACTTC.

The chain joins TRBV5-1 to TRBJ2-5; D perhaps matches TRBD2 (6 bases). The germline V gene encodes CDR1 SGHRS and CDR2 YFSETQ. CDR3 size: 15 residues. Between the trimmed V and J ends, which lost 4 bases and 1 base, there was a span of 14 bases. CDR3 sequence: CASSLLGGTQETQYF. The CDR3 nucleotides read TGCGCCAGCAGCCTCCTGGGGGGTACCCAAGAGACCCAGTACTTC.

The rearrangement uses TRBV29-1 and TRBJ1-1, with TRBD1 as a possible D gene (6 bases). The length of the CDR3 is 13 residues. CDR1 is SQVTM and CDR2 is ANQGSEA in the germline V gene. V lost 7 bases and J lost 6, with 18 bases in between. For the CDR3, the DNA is TGCAGCGCAGGGGACGGCAAGTGGGCTGAAGCTTTCTTT. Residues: CSAGDGKWAEAFF.

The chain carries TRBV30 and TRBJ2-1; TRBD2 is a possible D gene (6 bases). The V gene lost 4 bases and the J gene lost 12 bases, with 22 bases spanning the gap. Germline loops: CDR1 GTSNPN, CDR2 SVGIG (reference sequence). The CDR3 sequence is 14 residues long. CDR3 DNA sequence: TGTGCCTGGAAACGGCCGGGGACTGGGGGGTGGCAGTTCTTC. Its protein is CAWKRPGTGGWQFF. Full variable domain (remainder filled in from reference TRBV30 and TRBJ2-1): SQTIHQWPATLVQPVGSPLSLECTVEGTSNPNLYWYRQAAGRGLQLLFYSVGIGQISSEVPQNLSASRPQDRQFILSSKKLLLSDSGFYLCAWKRPGTGGWQFFGPGTRLTVL.

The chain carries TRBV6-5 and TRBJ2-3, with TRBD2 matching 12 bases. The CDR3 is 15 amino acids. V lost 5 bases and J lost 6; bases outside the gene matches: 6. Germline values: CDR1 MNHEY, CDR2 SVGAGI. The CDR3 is CASSPSSGGADTQYF. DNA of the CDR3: TGTGCCAGCAGTCCGTCTAGCGGGGGGGCGGATACGCAGTATTTT.

CDR3 sequence reads: CASSSLMSTDTQYF. CDR3 sequence (DNA): TGTGCCAGCAGTTCCCTTATGAGCACAGATACGCAGTATTTT. This rearrangement joins TRBV28 to TRBJ2-3, with D unclear. CDR3 length: 14 amino acids. Germline V gives CDR1 MDHEN, CDR2 SYDVKM. The V end was cut by 4 bases, the J end by 0 bases, with 8 bases between. The complete variable domain, with remaining parts taken from reference TRBV28 and TRBJ2-3, reads DVKVTQSSRYLVKRTGEKVFLECVQDMDHENMFWYRQDPGLGLRLIYFSYDVKMKEKGDIPEGYSVSREKKERFSLILESASTNQTSMYLCASSSLMSTDTQYFGPGTRLTVL.

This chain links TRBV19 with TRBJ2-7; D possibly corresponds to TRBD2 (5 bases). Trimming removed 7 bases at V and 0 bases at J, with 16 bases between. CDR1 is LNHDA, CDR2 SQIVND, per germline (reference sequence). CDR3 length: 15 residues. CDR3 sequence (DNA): TGTGCCAGTACGGAGGTATTGGGAAACTCCTACGAGCAGTACTTC. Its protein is CASTEVLGNSYEQYF. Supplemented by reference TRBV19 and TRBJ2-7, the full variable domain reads DGGITQSPKYLFRKEGQNVTLSCEQNLNHDAMYWYRQDPGQGLRLIYYSQIVNDFQKGDIAEGYSVSREKKESFPLTVTSAQKNPTAFYLCASTEVLGNSYEQYFGPGTRLTVT.

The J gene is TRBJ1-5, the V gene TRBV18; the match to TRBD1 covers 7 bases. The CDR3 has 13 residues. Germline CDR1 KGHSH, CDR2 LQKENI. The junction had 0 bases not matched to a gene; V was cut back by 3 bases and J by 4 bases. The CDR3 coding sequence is TGTGCCAGCTCACCGGACAGGAATCAGCCCCAGCATTTT. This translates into CASSPDRNQPQHF. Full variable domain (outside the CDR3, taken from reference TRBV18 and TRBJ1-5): NAGVMQNPRHLVRRRGQEARLRCSPMKGHSHVYWYRQLPEEGLKFMVYLQKENIIDESGMPKERFSAEFPKEGPSILRIQQVVRGDSAAYFCASSPDRNQPQHFGDGTRLSIL.

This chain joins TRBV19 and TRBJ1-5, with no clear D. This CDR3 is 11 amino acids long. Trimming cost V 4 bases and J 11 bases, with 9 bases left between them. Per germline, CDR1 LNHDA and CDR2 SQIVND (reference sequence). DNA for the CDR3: TGTGCCAGTAGTACCTCTCGGGCCCAGCATTTT. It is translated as CASSTSRAQHF.

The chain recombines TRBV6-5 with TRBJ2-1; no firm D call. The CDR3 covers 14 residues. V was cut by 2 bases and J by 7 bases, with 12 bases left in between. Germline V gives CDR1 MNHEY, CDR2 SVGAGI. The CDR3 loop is CASSYGGFGNEQFF. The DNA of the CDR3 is TGTGCCAGCAGTTACGGCGGATTCGGTAATGAGCAGTTCTTC.

The CDR3 DNA sequence: TGTGCTAGTGGTTTGGTGCGGGGGGGCTCCTACAATGAGCAGTTCTTC. Translating gives CASGLVRGGSYNEQFF. J is TRBJ2-1 and V is TRBV12-5; TRBD2 matches 9 bases. V shed 0 bases and J 0 bases; nucleotides not matched to a gene: 0. Looked up from germline, CDR1 is LGHNT and CDR2 is FRNRAP. The CDR3 is made up of 16 amino acids.

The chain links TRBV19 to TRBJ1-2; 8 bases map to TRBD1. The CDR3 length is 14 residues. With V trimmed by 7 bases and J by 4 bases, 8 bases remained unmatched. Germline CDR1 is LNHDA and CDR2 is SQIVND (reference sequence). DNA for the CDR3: TGTGCCAGTAACCCCGACAGGGGCCCCTATGGCTACACCTTC. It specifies CASNPDRGPYGYTF.

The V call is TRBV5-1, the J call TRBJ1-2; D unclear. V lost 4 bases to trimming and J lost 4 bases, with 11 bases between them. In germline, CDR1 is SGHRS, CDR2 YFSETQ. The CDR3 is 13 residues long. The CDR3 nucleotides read TGCGCCAGCAGCCCCGATTCACTCTATGGCTACACCTTC. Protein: CASSPDSLYGYTF. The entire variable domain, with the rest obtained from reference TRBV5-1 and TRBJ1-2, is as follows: KAGVTQTPRYLIKTRGQQVTLSCSPISGHRSVSWYQQTPGQGLQFLFEYFSETQRNKGNFPGRFSGRQFSNSRSEMNVSTLELGDSALYLCASSPDSLYGYTFGSGTRLTVV.

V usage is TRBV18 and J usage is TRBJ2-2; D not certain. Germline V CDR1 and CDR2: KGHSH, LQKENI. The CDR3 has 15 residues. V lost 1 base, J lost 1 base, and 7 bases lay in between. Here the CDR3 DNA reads TGTGCCAGCTCACCACTTCCCCAGAACACCGGGGAGCTGTTTTTT. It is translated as CASSPLPQNTGELFF.

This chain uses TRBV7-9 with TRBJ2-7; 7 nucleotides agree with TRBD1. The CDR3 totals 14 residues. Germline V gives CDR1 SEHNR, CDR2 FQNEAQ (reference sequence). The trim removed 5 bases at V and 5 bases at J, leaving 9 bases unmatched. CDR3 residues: CASSPGDRDNEQYF. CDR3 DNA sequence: TGTGCCAGCAGCCCAGGCGACAGGGACAACGAGCAGTACTTC.

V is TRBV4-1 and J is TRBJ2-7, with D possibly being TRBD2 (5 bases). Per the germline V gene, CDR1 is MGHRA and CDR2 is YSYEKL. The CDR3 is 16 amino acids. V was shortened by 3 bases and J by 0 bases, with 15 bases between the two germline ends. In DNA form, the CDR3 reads TGCGCCAGCAGCCAGCGCTGGACTTCCAGCTCCTACGAGCAGTACTTC. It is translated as CASSQRWTSSSYEQYF.

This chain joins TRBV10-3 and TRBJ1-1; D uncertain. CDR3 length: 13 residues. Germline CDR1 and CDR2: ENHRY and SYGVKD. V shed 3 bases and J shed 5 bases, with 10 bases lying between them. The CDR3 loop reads CAISEVQKTEAFF. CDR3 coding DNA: TGTGCCATCAGTGAAGTTCAGAAAACTGAAGCTTTCTTT.

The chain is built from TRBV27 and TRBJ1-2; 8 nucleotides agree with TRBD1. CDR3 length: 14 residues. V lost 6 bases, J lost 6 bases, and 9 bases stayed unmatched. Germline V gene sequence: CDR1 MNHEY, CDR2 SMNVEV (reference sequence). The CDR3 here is CASSSQDRGNGYTF. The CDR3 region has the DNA TGTGCCAGCAGCTCCCAAGACAGGGGTAATGGCTACACCTTC.

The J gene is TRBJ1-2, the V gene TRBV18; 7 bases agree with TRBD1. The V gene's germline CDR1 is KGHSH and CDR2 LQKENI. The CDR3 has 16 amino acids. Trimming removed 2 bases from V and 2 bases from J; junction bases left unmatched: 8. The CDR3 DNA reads TGTGCCAGCTCACCATCGACAGGGCAGATAAACTATGGCTACACCTTC. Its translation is CASSPSTGQINYGYTF.

The CDR3 nucleotides read TGCAGCGTTGAAGTTAGTAGCTCCTACGAGCAGTACTTC. Its translation: CSVEVSSSYEQYF. The rearrangement uses TRBV29-1 and TRBJ2-7, with unresolved D. CDR3 size: 13 residues. Germline V gene sequence: CDR1 SQVTM, CDR2 ANQGSEA. Trimming pared 1 base from V and 0 bases from J, leaving 7 bases between.

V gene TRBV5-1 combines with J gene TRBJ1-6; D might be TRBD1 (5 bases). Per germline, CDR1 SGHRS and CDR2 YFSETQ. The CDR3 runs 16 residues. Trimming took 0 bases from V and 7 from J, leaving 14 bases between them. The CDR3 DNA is TGCGCCAGCAGCTTGGGGACACTTCCCGGGAATTCACCCCTCCACTTT. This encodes CASSLGTLPGNSPLHF.

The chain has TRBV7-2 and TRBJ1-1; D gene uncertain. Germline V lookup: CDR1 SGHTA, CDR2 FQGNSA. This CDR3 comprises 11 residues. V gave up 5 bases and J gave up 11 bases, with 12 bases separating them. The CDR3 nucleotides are TGTGCCAGCAGCCGGACTATGCCGGCTTTCTTT. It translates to CASSRTMPAFF.

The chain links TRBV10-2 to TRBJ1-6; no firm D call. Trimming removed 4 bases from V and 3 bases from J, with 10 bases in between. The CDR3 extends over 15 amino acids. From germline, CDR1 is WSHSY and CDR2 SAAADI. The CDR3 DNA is TGCGCCAGCAGTGGAACGAGTCACTATAATTCACCCCTCCACTTT. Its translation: CASSGTSHYNSPLHF.

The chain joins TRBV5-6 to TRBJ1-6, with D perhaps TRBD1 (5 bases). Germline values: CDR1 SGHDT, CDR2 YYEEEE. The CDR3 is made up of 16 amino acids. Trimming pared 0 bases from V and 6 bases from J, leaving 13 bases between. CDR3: CASSLVRGGVNSPLHF. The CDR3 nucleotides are TGTGCCAGCAGCTTGGTAAGAGGAGGGGTTAATTCACCCCTCCACTTT. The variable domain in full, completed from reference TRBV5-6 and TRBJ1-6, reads DAGVTQSPTHLIKTRGQQVTLRCSPKSGHDTVSWYQQALGQGPQFIFQYYEEEERQRGNFPDRFSGHQFPNYSSELNVNALLLGDSALYLCASSLVRGGVNSPLHFGNGTRLTVT.

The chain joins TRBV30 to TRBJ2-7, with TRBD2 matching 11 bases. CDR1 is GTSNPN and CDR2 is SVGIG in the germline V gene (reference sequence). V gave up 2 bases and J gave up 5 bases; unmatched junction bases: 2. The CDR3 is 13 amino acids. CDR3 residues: CAWSLAGGDEQYF. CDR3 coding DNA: TGTGCCTGGAGTCTAGCGGGGGGAGACGAGCAGTACTTC. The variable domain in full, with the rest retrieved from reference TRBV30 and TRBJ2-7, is SQTIHQWPATLVQPVGSPLSLECTVEGTSNPNLYWYRQAAGRGLQLLFYSVGIGQISSEVPQNLSASRPQDRQFILSSKKLLLSDSGFYLCAWSLAGGDEQYFGPGTRLTVT.

The CDR3 DNA follows: TGTGCCAGCAGCCGAGGGACAGGGGACATCTCTGGAAACACCATATATTTT. Its protein product is CASSRGTGDISGNTIYF. The rearrangement joins TRBV13 to TRBJ1-3; 10 positions agree with TRBD1. The V gene end was trimmed by 5 bases and the J gene end by 0 bases; junction bases not matched to a gene: 7. The germline V gene encodes CDR1 PRHDT and CDR2 FYEKMQ (reference sequence). This CDR3 has 17 amino acids.

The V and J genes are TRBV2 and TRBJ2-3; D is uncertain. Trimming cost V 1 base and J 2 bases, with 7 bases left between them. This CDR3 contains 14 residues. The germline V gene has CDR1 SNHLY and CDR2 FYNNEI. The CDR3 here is CASSEDRSTDTQYF. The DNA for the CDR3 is TGTGCCAGCAGTGAAGACAGATCCACAGATACGCAGTATTTT. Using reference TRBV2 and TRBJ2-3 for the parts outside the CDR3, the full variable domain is EPEVTQTPSHQVTQMGQEVILRCVPISNHLYFYWYRQILGQKVEFLVSFYNNEISEKSEIFDDQFSVERPDGSNFTLKIRSTKLEDSAMYFCASSEDRSTDTQYFGPGTRLTVL.

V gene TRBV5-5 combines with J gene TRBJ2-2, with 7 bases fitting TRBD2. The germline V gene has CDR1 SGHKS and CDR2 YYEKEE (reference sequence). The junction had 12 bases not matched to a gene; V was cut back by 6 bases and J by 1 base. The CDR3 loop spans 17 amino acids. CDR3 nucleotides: TGTGCCAGCACCCCGGCGGGGGTGGCCATGAACACCGGGGAGCTGTTTTTT. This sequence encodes CASTPAGVAMNTGELFF.